The clone carrying this T cell receptor beta chain was counted ten times or more. Antigen: not known. The data stem from a study of blood T cells in healthy people across ages. About the study: Per every two T cells, about one barcoded beta molecule was captured by template switching.

General study points: Per-million-T-cell TCR beta diversity fell roughly linearly with age.

The second PCR ran 7 to 11 cycles with a sample-barcoded 5' primer and J-beta primers. Individual samples furnished no less than 2.5 million CDR3-containing paired-end reads apiece. Each CDR3 protein is one row after TCRdb ran MiXCR on the 5' RACE reads. The sample carries approximately 1.5 million distinct CDR3 sequences, roughly a third recorded once. Each sample gave at least 7 million isolated PBMCs. V was clipped by 6 bases and J by 6 bases; unmatched bases: 10. CDR3 size: 14 residues. V gene TRBV12-3 or TRBV12-4 combines with J gene TRBJ2-5, with 7 bases that match TRBD1. The specimen was blood. The sequence was collected from a woman aged 25 to 39 in good health. In nucleotides, the CDR3 is TGTGCCAGCAGCCCCCCAGGGGGACGGAAGACCCAGTACTTC. Translating it yields CASSPPGGRKTQYF.